These 13 T cell receptor beta chains share one sample of origin, sequenced in a study of early T cells in non-severe SARS-CoV-2 infection. TCRdb passed the 5' RACE reads through MiXCR, listing each CDR3 protein once. The sample contains about 45,000 distinct CDR3 sequences, 11% of which appear only once. Material for sequencing was whole blood. Every receptor here comes from an adult who was a healthcare worker with PCR-confirmed SARS-CoV-2 infection or an uninfected control (not recorded which).

This clonotype was recorded at least ten times. The chain links TRBV7-2 to TRBJ2-2, with 12 nucleotides matching TRBD2. The germline V gene has CDR1 SGHTA and CDR2 FQGNSA. The CDR3 length is 15 residues. After removal of 5 bases from V and 6 bases from J, the junction contained 4 bases not matched to a gene. The CDR3: CASSPSSGRAGELFF. CDR3 DNA sequence: TGTGCCAGCAGCCCGTCTAGCGGGAGGGCCGGGGAGCTGTTTTTT.

The CDR3 here is CASTHGVAGAGTQYF. CDR3 DNA: TGTGCCAGCACTCATGGAGTAGCCGGAGCGGGGACCCAGTACTTC. J is TRBJ2-5 and V is TRBV6-2 or TRBV6-3, with D possibly being TRBD2 (6 bases). This CDR3 has 15 residues. The germline V gene encodes CDR1 MNHEY and CDR2 SVGEGT. Trimming pared 7 bases from V and 7 bases from J, leaving 22 bases between.

This clonotype occurred a few times. V is TRBV28 and J is TRBJ1-2; D not resolved. This CDR3 spans 13 amino acids. The germline V gene has CDR1 MDHEN and CDR2 SYDVKM. V lost 7 bases and J lost 1, with 10 bases in between. The CDR3 DNA follows: TGTGCCAGCAAACCCGGTCTTAACTATGGCTACACCTTC. It encodes CASKPGLNYGYTF.

This clonotype was counted at least ten times. The genes are TRBV5-1 and TRBJ1-1; 8 positions match TRBD1. The CDR3 length is 13 residues. Trimming took 6 bases from V and 5 from J; bases not matched to a gene: 6. Germline V gene lookup returns CDR1 SGHRS and CDR2 YFSETQ. This CDR3 reads CASNQGAGTEAFF. CDR3 in DNA: TGCGCCAGCAACCAGGGGGCGGGAACTGAAGCTTTCTTT.

This clonotype is medium-sized (0.01 to 0.1%) within its sample. The CDR3 DNA reads as TGTGCCAGCAGCGTAGGTTACGACAACAATGAGCAGTTCTTC. The encoded protein is CASSVGYDNNEQFF. This chain links TRBV9 with TRBJ2-1; D unclear. The germline gives CDR1 SGDLS, CDR2 YYNGEE. V lost 0 bases and J 5 bases, leaving 9 bases between the germline ends. CDR3 size: 14 residues.

There are many counts of this clonotype. The rearrangement uses TRBV29-1 and TRBJ2-1; the D is unclear. The CDR3 has 14 residues. V gave up 6 bases and J gave up 4 bases, with 16 bases separating them. The germline gives CDR1 SQVTM, CDR2 ANQGSEA. This CDR3 is CSVREPLKYNEQFF. The CDR3 nucleotides are TGCAGCGTAAGAGAGCCCCTGAAATACAATGAGCAGTTCTTC.

Only a few counts were recorded for this clonotype. The chain couples TRBV7-8 to TRBJ1-1; D not resolved. V gave up 0 bases and J gave up 1 base, with 6 bases separating them. The germline gives CDR1 SGHVS, CDR2 FQNEAQ. The CDR3 contains 14 residues. CDR3 protein: CASSLALGNTEAFF. The CDR3 DNA reads TGTGCCAGCAGCTTAGCTCTCGGGAACACTGAAGCTTTCTTT.

This clonotype showed up many times. The rearrangement links TRBV6-2 or TRBV6-3 to TRBJ2-7; 9 nucleotides line up with TRBD1. The CDR3 extends over 15 amino acids. The germline gives CDR1 MNHEY, CDR2 SVGEGT. V lost 8 bases to trimming and J lost 4 bases; unmatched junction nucleotides: 12. CDR3 DNA: TGTGCCAGCCGCCCCTCCGGGACAGGGTCGTACGAGCAGTACTTC. Protein product: CASRPSGTGSYEQYF.

The chain joins TRBV9 to TRBJ2-2; TRBD1 agrees at 7 bases. Germline V CDR1 and CDR2: SGDLS, YYNGEE. The length of the CDR3 is 15 residues. With 4 bases clipped from V and 6 bases from J, the junction kept 9 bases outside the gene matches. CDR3 sequence: CASSRTGRLAGELFF. For the CDR3, the DNA is TGTGCCAGCAGCCGGACAGGAAGGTTGGCCGGGGAGCTGTTTTTT.

This sequence joins TRBV28 and TRBJ2-5; D gene uncertain. The CDR3 has 13 amino acids. Deletions cut 6 bases from V and 1 base from J, with 9 bases between. Germline CDR1 MDHEN, CDR2 SYDVKM. CDR3 residues: CASRLDSQETQYF. DNA for the CDR3: TGTGCCAGCAGACTCGACTCCCAAGAGACCCAGTACTTC.

The genes are TRBV10-3 and TRBJ1-4; no clear D. Trimming took off 6 bases at V and 5 bases at J, with 10 bases between the two ends. The CDR3 spans 13 residues. CDR1 and CDR2 from the germline V gene are ENHRY and SYGVKD. CDR3 bases: TGTGCCATCAGCGCCGATCCGAATGAAAAACTGTTTTTT. Protein: CAISADPNEKLFF.

CDR3 sequence (DNA): TGTGCCAGCAGTTTATTGGACACTGAAGCTTTCTTT. Amino acid sequence: CASSLLDTEAFF. The chain combines TRBV28 with TRBJ1-1; D is unclear. Trimming pared 1 base from V and 3 bases from J, leaving 3 bases between. The CDR3 is 12 amino acids. From germline, CDR1 is MDHEN and CDR2 SYDVKM.

This clonotype was found a few times. The V and J genes are TRBV7-2 and TRBJ2-7; D not resolved. Germline CDR1 is SGHTA and CDR2 is FQGNSA. The V end was cut by 1 base, the J end by 7 bases, with 11 bases between. The CDR3 has 13 residues. DNA for the CDR3: TGTGCCAGCAGCTTAGGGTCTCGTTGGGAGCAGTACTTC. Residues: CASSLGSRWEQYF.